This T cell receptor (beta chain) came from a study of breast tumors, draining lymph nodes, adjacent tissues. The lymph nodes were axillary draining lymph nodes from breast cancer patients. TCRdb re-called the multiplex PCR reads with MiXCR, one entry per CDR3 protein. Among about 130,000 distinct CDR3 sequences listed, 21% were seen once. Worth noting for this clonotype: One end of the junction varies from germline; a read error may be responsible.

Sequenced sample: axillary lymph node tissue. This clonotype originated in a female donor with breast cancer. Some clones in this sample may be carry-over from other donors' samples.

In nucleotides, the CDR3 is TGTGCCAGCAGCTTGCGTCTAGCGGGAGTAGGAGAGGCCCAGTACTTC. Its translation: CASSLRLAGVGEAQYF. The rearrangement links TRBV11-2 to TRBJ2-5; 10 bases line up with TRBD2. Germline V CDR1 and CDR2: SGHAT, FQNNGV. The CDR3 extends over 16 amino acids.